The entry below gives a single T cell receptor (beta chain) sequence along with its context. Its antigen target is currently unknown. Base quality data are lacking; no much larger clone is found one base away. This sample was taken from a study of blood T cell repertoires in COVID-19 (dated by TCRdb to 2019 to 2021). General notes on the study: Samples covering the acute and convalescent phases of COVID-19 were provided by collaborators in the United States, Italy and Spain. Where available, HLA class I and class II types were obtained from metadata supplied by the sample provider rather than from assay-based typing. Subjects who had been exposed to COVID-19, were actively infected with it, or had recovered from it provided the deeply sampled blood TCRbeta repertoires that made up the dataset. The material from the prospective study consisted of cDNA or gDNA derived from T cells, B-cell-depleted T cells, or PBMCs. The samples were drawn from two sources: the first 160 participants of the ongoing ImmuneRACE study, and approximately 1,300 subjects contributed by 6 global collaborators. A freely available public database, intended as a resource for researchers studying the immune response to SARS-CoV-2, is where the repertoires were released. Nearly every sample came with metadata listing a de-identified subject ID, COVID-19 status, age in years and sex. Study-wide conclusions, independent of this receptor: Clinical and demographic metadata were provided uncurated, with the amount varying by source and participant.

TCRbeta CDR3 regions were amplified from genomic DNA using the immunoSEQ Assay, a bias-controlled multiplex PCR. Regarding the original processing steps: The number of nucleated cells in each sample was estimated from the amplification of reference gene primers within the assay. To quantify the absolute abundance of each unique TCRbeta CDR3 rearrangement, sequence reads were collapsed and filtered. For each sample, productive Simpson clonality was calculated as the square root of Simpson's diversity index over productive rearrangements. Not all clones reach the TCRdb copy of this immuneACCESS table, which keeps in-frame sequences only. Checked studies attribute under half of the gap to unresolved V genes and leave the rest unexplained. V and J calls and clone size are copied from that table; D and trimming were computed from the DNA. The sample records under 75,000 clones, more than 70% of which are singletons. The ten largest clones take up 6.5% to 7.5% of the sample.

The CDR3 measures 17 amino acids from cysteine to phenylalanine. Only the CDR3 part of the read is kept: 51 bases, read in frame from the first base. The germline V gene provides CDR1 MGHRA and CDR2 YSYEKL. V loses 0 bases of germline sequence and J loses 3 bases, and the interval between the two ends is 15 bases. Whole blood was collected in K2EDTA tubes by collaborating institutions according to the institutions' own protocols. For TCRbeta analysis, collaborators shipped samples as frozen whole blood, isolated PBMCs, or DNA extracted from either of those sample types. The receptor comes from a man between 60 and 75 years old with acute or convalescent COVID-19. The rearrangement joined TRBV4-1 to TRBJ1-5; 6 matching bases give a weak D call of TRBD1. Sequencing was done on a sample of peripheral blood. The nucleotides read TGCGCCAGCAGCCAAGAAGGGGGGGGCAGGGTCAATCAGCCCCAGCATTTT. Translated, this is CASSQEGGGRVNQPQHF.